The 22 T cell receptor beta chains in this list originate from one sample, sequenced in a study of blood T cell repertoires in COVID-19. The protocol was immunoSEQ multiplex PCR, while the TCRdb copy is restricted to in-frame clones and leaves out a portion. The data contain under 250,000 clones, around 75% of them singletons. Sequencing was performed on peripheral blood. The receptors derive from a woman in her 40s with COVID-19, enrolled during active disease.

The rearrangement uses TRBV7-9 and TRBJ1-1, with 7 bases identical to TRBD1. This CDR3 is built from 14 residues. The V segment lost 1 base and the J segment 4 bases; nucleotides outside the gene matches: 3. Germline values: CDR1 SEHNR, CDR2 FQNEAQ (reference sequence). This chain's CDR3 is CASSLGQGLTEAFF. DNA for the CDR3: TGTGCCAGCAGCTTAGGACAGGGCCTCACTGAAGCTTTCTTT.

The chain links TRBV10-3 to TRBJ1-3; a weak D match, TRBD1 (5 bases). Germline CDR1 is ENHRY and CDR2 is SYGVKD. Trimming removed 6 bases at V and 9 bases at J, with 15 bases between. The CDR3 loop spans 13 amino acids. This CDR3 reads CAIRTQTGGTIYF. The CDR3 region has the DNA TGTGCCATCAGAACACAAACGGGGGGCACCATATATTTT.

The gene calls are TRBV5-1 and TRBJ2-7, with D hard to call. Trimming took off 2 bases at V and 3 bases at J, with 12 bases between the two ends. CDR3 length equals 14 residues. Germline CDR1 is SGHRS and CDR2 is YFSETQ. CDR3 DNA sequence: TGCGCCAGCAGCTTAGAGCCGGGTCTCTACGAGCAGTACTTC. Encoded protein: CASSLEPGLYEQYF. The variable domain in full, with the rest retrieved from reference TRBV5-1 and TRBJ2-7, is KAGVTQTPRYLIKTRGQQVTLSCSPISGHRSVSWYQQTPGQGLQFLFEYFSETQRNKGNFPGRFSGRQFSNSRSEMNVSTLELGDSALYLCASSLEPGLYEQYFGPGTRLTVT.

The rearrangement joins TRBV11-3 to TRBJ2-3; TRBD2 matches 8 bases. Germline V lookup: CDR1 SGHNT, CDR2 YENEEA. This CDR3 spans 15 amino acids. The J segment lost 7 bases and the V segment lost 1 base, leaving 7 bases of the junction unmatched. This CDR3 is CASSLAGGPGHTQYF. The DNA for the CDR3 is TGTGCCAGCAGCTTAGCGGGAGGGCCCGGTCATACGCAGTATTTT.

The chain joins TRBV6-5 to TRBJ1-2; 9 bases fit TRBD1. CDR3 length equals 13 residues. J lost 14 bases, V lost 8 bases, and 15 bases had no gene match. Germline assignment: CDR1 MNHEY and CDR2 SVGAGI. The CDR3 reads CASGTLSQGAWTF. CDR3 DNA: TGTGCCAGCGGAACCCTCTCACAGGGGGCCTGGACCTTC.

This clone came up once. The V and J genes are TRBV4-1 and TRBJ2-3; 9 nucleotides align to TRBD2. V lost 1 base, J lost 7 bases, and 21 bases stayed unmatched. This CDR3 region has 20 residues. Germline lookup yields CDR1 MGHRA and CDR2 YSYEKL. The CDR3 nucleotides read TGCGCCAGCAGCCAAGGATCCACCCAAGGGGCTAGCGGGGTATACAATACGCAGTATTTT. As protein: CASSQGSTQGASGVYNTQYF.

This clone was counted once. The rearrangement links TRBV5-1 to TRBJ2-1, with 14 bases aligning to TRBD2. The J segment lost 9 bases and the V segment lost 3 bases, leaving 14 bases of the junction unmatched. Per germline, CDR1 SGHRS and CDR2 YFSETQ. The CDR3 is made up of 18 amino acids. The CDR3 bases are TGCGCCAGCAGCTCCGCTGGACTAGCGGGGGGACACGCCAGTGAGCAGTTCTTC. Translating it yields CASSSAGLAGGHASEQFF.

This chain's CDR3 is CASSDSARGTDTQYF. In DNA, the CDR3 is TGTGCCAGCAGTGACTCCGCGCGGGGCACAGATACGCAGTATTTT. V and J are TRBV6-4 and TRBJ2-3; D perhaps matches TRBD2 (5 bases). The CDR3 contains 15 residues. Germline V CDR1 and CDR2: MRHNA, SNTAGT. V was clipped by 0 bases and J by 1 base, with 8 bases between them.

J is TRBJ2-1 and V is TRBV3-1 (or the pseudogene TRBV3-2); 7 bases are shared with TRBD2. CDR3 length: 15 residues. The V segment lost 3 bases and the J segment 5 bases; nucleotides outside the gene matches: 7. From germline, CDR1 is LGHDT and CDR2 YNNKEL (reference sequence). The CDR3 sequence is CASSQTSGANNEQFF. CDR3 coding DNA: TGTGCCAGCAGCCAGACGAGCGGGGCCAACAATGAGCAGTTCTTC.

This chain connects TRBV3-1 (or the pseudogene TRBV3-2) to TRBJ1-2, with TRBD1 matching 9 bases. Germline loops: CDR1 LGHDT, CDR2 YNNKEL (reference sequence). The CDR3 spans 13 residues. Trimming removed 8 bases from V and 3 bases from J; junction bases left unmatched: 4. For the CDR3, the DNA is TGTGCCAGCCGGCGACAGGGGGACTATGGCTACACCTTC. Amino acid sequence: CASRRQGDYGYTF.

About this clone: One end of the junction fails to match germline, which may point to a read error. The chain links TRBV2 to TRBJ1-1; D is ambiguous. Germline CDR1 is SNHLY and CDR2 is FYNNEI. This CDR3 has 13 amino acids. CDR3 sequence (DNA): TGTGCCAGCACTGAAACGGGGAACACTGAAGCTTTCTTT. Its translation: CASTETGNTEAFF.

V is TRBV10-3 and J is TRBJ2-7; TRBD1 aligns across 11 bases. V trimming: 9 bases; J trimming: 2 bases; junction bases outside the gene matches: 12. Germline CDR1 and CDR2: ENHRY and SYGVKD. The CDR3 spans 16 residues. The CDR3 sequence: CAMASGTGGDPYEQYF. The CDR3 nucleotides read TGTGCCATGGCATCCGGGACAGGGGGTGACCCCTACGAGCAGTACTTC.

This clone was detected only a few times. This chain joins TRBV19 and TRBJ1-4; TRBD1 agrees at 7 bases. CDR1 and CDR2 from the germline V gene are LNHDA and SQIVND (reference sequence). V trimming: 9 bases; J trimming: 6 bases; junction bases outside the gene matches: 13. The length of the CDR3 is 15 residues. The CDR3 bases are TGTGCCAGCTCGACAGGGTGGGGTGCCGATGAAAAACTGTTTTTT. This sequence encodes CASSTGWGADEKLFF.

The rearrangement uses TRBV6-4 and TRBJ2-7, with TRBD2 matching 8 bases. The V segment lost 6 bases and the J segment 1 base; nucleotides outside the gene matches: 8. Germline CDR1 MRHNA, CDR2 SNTAGT. This CDR3 has 15 amino acids. The CDR3 is CASSEAGDPSYEQYF. The DNA for the CDR3 is TGTGCCAGCAGCGAAGCGGGAGACCCTTCCTACGAGCAGTACTTC.

This clone has a single count. V gene TRBV30 combines with J gene TRBJ2-4; 13 bases match TRBD2. Germline V gene lookup returns CDR1 GTSNPN and CDR2 SVGIG (reference sequence). Germline trimming cut 0 bases from V and 8 bases from J; bases unmatched to any gene: 10. The CDR3 is made up of 17 amino acids. For the CDR3, the DNA is TGTGCCTGGAGTGTACGGACTAGCGGGAGTAAAGAAGACATTCAGTACTTC. Translating gives CAWSVRTSGSKEDIQYF.

This chain links TRBV25-1 with TRBJ2-7, with a weak D call TRBD2 (6 bases). Germline CDR1 is MGHDK and CDR2 is SYGVNS. V was cut by 3 bases and J by 3 bases, with 12 bases left in between. The length of the CDR3 is 14 residues. CDR3 in amino acids: CASSDQLALYEQYF. DNA of the CDR3: TGTGCCAGCAGTGACCAACTAGCTCTCTACGAGCAGTACTTC.

The gene calls are TRBV15 and TRBJ2-7; possibly TRBD2 for D (6 bases). The CDR3 length is 15 residues. Germline-derived CDR1 and CDR2 are LNHNV and YYDKDF (reference sequence). V was clipped by 5 bases and J by 3 bases, with 17 bases between them. CDR3 sequence (DNA): TGTGCCACCAGCTCGAATCCCGGGGGATTCTACGAGCAGTACTTC. This sequence encodes CATSSNPGGFYEQYF.

The chain has TRBV6-5 and TRBJ1-5; the D gene is possibly TRBD1 (6 bases). Between the trimmed V and J ends, which lost 6 bases and 6 bases, there was a span of 15 bases. Germline V gene sequence: CDR1 MNHEY, CDR2 SVGAGI. The CDR3 spans 14 residues. The CDR3 DNA follows: TGTGCCAGCAGAAAAAACAGGGACGGTCAGCCCCAGCATTTT. This translates into CASRKNRDGQPQHF.

This chain connects TRBV6-2 or TRBV6-3 to TRBJ1-2; no firm D call. Per germline, CDR1 MNHEY and CDR2 SVGEGT. This CDR3 comprises 13 residues. V was clipped by 0 bases and J by 8 bases, with 10 bases between them. This CDR3 reads CASSYSTRSGYTF. CDR3 nucleotide sequence: TGTGCCAGCAGTTACTCCACCAGGTCCGGCTACACCTTC.

This clone showed up just a few times. This CDR3 is also generated by other DNA sequences in the sample. The rearrangement joins TRBV5-1 to TRBJ2-7; TRBD1 matches 9 bases. J lost 4 bases, V lost 1 base, and 6 bases had no gene match. This CDR3 is built from 15 residues. CDR1 and CDR2 (germline): SGHRS, YFSETQ. CDR3 sequence: CASSLTGTGSYEQYF. The CDR3 DNA reads TGCGCCAGCAGCTTGACCGGGACAGGGTCATACGAGCAGTACTTC.

This chain joins TRBV5-1 and TRBJ2-2; 8 bases fit TRBD2. Trimming cost V 3 bases and J 6 bases; bases outside gene matches: 7. This CDR3 comprises 15 residues. Germline V lookup: CDR1 SGHRS, CDR2 YFSETQ. CDR3 region: CASSYPREGAGELFF. The DNA for the CDR3 is TGCGCCAGCAGCTATCCTCGGGAGGGAGCCGGGGAGCTGTTTTTT.

The chain carries TRBV7-8 and TRBJ1-5; D unclear. CDR1 SGHVS and CDR2 FQNEAQ come from the germline V gene. The length of the CDR3 is 15 residues. V was clipped by 5 bases and J by 3 bases, with 14 bases between them. For the CDR3, the DNA is TGTGCCAGCAGCGCCCAGCGAGTCCACAATCAGCCCCAGCATTTT. Its protein product is CASSAQRVHNQPQHF.